This is a list of T cell receptor beta chains from one sample in a study of naive and memory T cell subsets. In TCRdb, the UMI-ligation and nested PCR reads were re-called with MiXCR into one record per CDR3 protein. The profile shows tens of thousands of distinct CDR3 sequences, about 14% of them singletons. Sequenced input: effector memory CD4+ T cells from blood. These receptor sequences come from a human donor in good health. Both conserved end residues are part of each CDR3. The D gene is left open where the match is weak. Not all rows give a size; the values are once, few, many and, for expanded clones, a class.

J gene | clone size | D gene | V gene | CDR3 protein | CDR3 DNA
TRBJ2-3 | many | TRBD2 | TRBV5-4 | CASSLGAGAETDTQYF | TGTGCCAGCAGCTTGGGGGCGGGAGCTGAAACAGATACGCAGTATTTT
TRBJ1-2 | few | TRBD1 | TRBV20-1 | CSATGGRTAYGYTF | TGCAGTGCTACAGGGGGACGGACAGCGTATGGCTACACCTTC
TRBJ1-5 | NA | NA | TRBV5-1 | CASSPTGQINQPQHF | TGCGCCAGCAGTCCCACCGGACAGATCAATCAGCCCCAGCATTTT
TRBJ2-5 | few | NA | TRBV7-2 | CASSLGGADPQETQYF | TGTGCCAGCAGCTTAGGTGGGGCAGACCCACAAGAGACCCAGTACTTC
TRBJ2-5 | NA | TRBD1 | TRBV12-3/TRBV12-4 | CASSLGGTGGKETQYF | TGTGCCAGCAGTTTAGGAGGGACAGGGGGTAAGGAGACCCAGTACTTC
TRBJ1-1 | NA | NA | TRBV29-1 | CSVVSTEAFF | TGCAGCGTTGTCTCTACTGAAGCTTTCTTT
TRBJ1-1 | NA | TRBD1 | TRBV7-9 | CASSSTWRGRDTEAFF | TGTGCCAGCAGCTCCACCTGGAGGGGGCGAGACACTGAAGCTTTCTTT
TRBJ2-1 | once | TRBD2 | TRBV12-3/TRBV12-4 | CASSKTSGRGNEQFF | TGTGCCAGCAGTAAGACTAGCGGGAGAGGGAATGAGCAGTTCTTC
TRBJ2-3 | few | NA | TRBV11-2 | CASSLRQITDTQYF | TGTGCCAGCAGCTTAAGGCAGATCACAGATACGCAGTATTTT
TRBJ1-2 | many | NA | TRBV29-1 | CSVEGAGAGRSFYGYTF | TGCAGCGTTGAAGGGGCAGGGGCCGGCCGAAGCTTCTATGGCTACACCTTC